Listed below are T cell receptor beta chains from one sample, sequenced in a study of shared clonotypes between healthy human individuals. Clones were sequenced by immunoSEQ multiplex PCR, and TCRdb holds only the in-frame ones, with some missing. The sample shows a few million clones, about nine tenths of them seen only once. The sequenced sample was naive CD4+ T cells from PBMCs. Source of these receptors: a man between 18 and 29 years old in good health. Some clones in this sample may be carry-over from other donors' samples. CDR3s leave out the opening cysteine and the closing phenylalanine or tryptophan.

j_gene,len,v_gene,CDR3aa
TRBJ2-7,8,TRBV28,ASTGNEQY
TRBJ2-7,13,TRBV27,ASSSQTNPLYEQY
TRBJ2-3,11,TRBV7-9,ASSSQDTDTQY
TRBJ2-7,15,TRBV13,ASSLDRGTGGSYEQY
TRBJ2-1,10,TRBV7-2,ASSRQGGEQF
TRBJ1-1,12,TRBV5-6,ASSSGTPGSEAF
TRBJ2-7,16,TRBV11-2,ASSLVYGTSETPYEQY
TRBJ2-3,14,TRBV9,ASSVRPMGSTDTQY
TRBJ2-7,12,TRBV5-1,ASSLDTSSYEQY
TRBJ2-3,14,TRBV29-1,SVVYARGDRRDTQY
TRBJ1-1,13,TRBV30,AWSTLTSGDTEAF
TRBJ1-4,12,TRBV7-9,ASSLRQESEKLF
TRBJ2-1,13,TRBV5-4,ASRRGLAGYNEQF
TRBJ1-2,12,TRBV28,ASRGTGEDYGYT
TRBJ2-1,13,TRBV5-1,ASSLQGVTYNEQF
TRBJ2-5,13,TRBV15,ATSREWQGGETQY
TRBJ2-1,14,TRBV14,ASSQGVGGTYNEQF
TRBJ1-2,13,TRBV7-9,ASSLEEAGADGYT
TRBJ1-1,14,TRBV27,ASSPDIGGLNTEAF
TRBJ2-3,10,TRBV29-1,SVSSPLGTQY
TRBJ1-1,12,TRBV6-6,ASSRNPGYTEAF
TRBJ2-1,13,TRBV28,ASSSDSFSYNEQF
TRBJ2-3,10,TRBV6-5,ASSHSTDTQY
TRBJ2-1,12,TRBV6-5,ASRTGIVRGEQF
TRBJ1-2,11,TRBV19,ASRPQGDYGYT
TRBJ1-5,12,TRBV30,AWSGGLGEQPQH
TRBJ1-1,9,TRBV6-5,ASTQGTEAF
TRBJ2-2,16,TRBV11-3,ASSAYPGLAGATGELF
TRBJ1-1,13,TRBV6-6,ASRDRDRLNTEAF
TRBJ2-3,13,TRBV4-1,ASSQFSLAADTQY
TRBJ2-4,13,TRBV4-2,ASSSPGQGLYIQY
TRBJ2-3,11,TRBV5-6,ASNILAGDTQY
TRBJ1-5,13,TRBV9,ASSAGTGFNQPQH
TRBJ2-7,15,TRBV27,ASSPLQGRKSSYEQY
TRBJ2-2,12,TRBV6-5,ATQDWQNTGELF
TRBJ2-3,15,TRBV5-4,ASSLGAPGLGTDTQY
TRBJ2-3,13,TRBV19,ASSVRTGNTDTQY
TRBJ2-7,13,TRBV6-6,ASSSPGLAGYEQY
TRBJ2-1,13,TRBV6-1,ASRWTRRNIDEQF
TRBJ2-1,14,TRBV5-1,ASRQTSGSSYNEQF